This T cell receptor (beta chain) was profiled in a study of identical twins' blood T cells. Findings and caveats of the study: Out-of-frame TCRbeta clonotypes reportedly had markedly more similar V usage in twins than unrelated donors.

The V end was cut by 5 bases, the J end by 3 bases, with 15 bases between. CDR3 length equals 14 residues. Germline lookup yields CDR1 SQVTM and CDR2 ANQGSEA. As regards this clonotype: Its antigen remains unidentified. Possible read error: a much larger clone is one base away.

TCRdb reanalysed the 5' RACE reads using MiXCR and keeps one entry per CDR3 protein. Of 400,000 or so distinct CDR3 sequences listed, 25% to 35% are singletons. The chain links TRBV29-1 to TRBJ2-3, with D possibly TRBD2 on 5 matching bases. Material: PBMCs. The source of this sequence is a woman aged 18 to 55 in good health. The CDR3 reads CSVLRGSATDTQYF. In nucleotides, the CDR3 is TGCAGCGTTCTTCGAGGGAGTGCGACAGATACGCAGTATTTT.